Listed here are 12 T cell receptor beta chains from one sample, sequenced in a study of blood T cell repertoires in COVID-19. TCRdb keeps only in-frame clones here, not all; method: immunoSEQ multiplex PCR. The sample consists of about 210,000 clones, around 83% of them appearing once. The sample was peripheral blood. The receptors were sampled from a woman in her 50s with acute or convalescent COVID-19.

This CDR3 reads CAWRLTTPGLAFTDTQYF. Written as DNA, the CDR3 is TGTGCCTGGAGGCTAACTACTCCGGGACTAGCGTTCACAGATACGCAGTATTTT. The chain is built from TRBV30 and TRBJ2-3, with TRBD2 identical over 10 bases. CDR3 length equals 18 residues. Germline V gene lookup returns CDR1 GTSNPN and CDR2 SVGIG (reference sequence). Unmatched junction bases numbered 14, after V lost 3 bases and J lost 2 bases. Variable domain in full (rest from reference TRBV30 and TRBJ2-3): SQTIHQWPATLVQPVGSPLSLECTVEGTSNPNLYWYRQAAGRGLQLLFYSVGIGQISSEVPQNLSASRPQDRQFILSSKKLLLSDSGFYLCAWRLTTPGLAFTDTQYFGPGTRLTVL.

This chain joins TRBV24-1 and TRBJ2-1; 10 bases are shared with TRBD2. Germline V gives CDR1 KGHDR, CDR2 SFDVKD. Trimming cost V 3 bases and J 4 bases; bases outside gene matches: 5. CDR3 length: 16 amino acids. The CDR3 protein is CATSDAVAGGYNEQFF. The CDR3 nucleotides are TGTGCCACCAGTGATGCCGTAGCGGGGGGTTACAATGAGCAGTTCTTC.

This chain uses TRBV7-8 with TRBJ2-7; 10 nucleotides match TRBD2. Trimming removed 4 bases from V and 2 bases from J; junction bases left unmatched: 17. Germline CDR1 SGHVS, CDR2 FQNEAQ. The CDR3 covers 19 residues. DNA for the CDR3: TGTGCCAGCAGCTCCACTTTTCCTAGCGGGAGTATGAGCACCTACGAGCAGTACTTC. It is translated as CASSSTFPSGSMSTYEQYF. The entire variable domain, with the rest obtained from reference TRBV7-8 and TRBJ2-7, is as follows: GAGVSQSPRYKVAKRGQDVALRCDPISGHVSLFWYQQALGQGPEFLTYFQNEAQLDKSGLPSDRFFAERPEGSVSTLKIQRTQQEDSAVYLCASSSTFPSGSMSTYEQYFGPGTRLTVT.

CDR3 region: CASSSKRENLYEQYF. CDR3 sequence (DNA): TGTGCCAGCAGTTCCAAGCGGGAGAACCTATACGAGCAGTACTTC. The J gene is TRBJ2-7, the V gene TRBV28; 8 bases are shared with TRBD2. Germline CDR1 is MDHEN and CDR2 is SYDVKM. J was trimmed by 4 bases and V by 4 bases; bases with no gene match: 9. The CDR3 runs 15 residues.

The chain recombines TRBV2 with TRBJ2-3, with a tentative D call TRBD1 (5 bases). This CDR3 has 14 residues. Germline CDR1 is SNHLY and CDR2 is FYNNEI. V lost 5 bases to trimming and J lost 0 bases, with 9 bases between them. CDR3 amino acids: CASSLDRSTDTQYF. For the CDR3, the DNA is TGTGCCAGCAGTTTAGACAGAAGCACAGATACGCAGTATTTT.

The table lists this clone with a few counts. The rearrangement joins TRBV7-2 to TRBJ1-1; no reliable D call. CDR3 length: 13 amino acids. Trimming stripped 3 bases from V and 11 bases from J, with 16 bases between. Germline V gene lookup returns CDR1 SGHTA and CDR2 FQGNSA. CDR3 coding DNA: TGTGCCAGCAGCTTTTATATTCTCGAGGTGGCTTTCTTT. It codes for CASSFYILEVAFF.

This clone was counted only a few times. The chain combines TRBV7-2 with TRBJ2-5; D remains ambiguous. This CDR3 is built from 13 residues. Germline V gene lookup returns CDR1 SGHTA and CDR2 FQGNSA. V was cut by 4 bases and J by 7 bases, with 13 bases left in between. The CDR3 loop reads CASSSSQDRTQYF. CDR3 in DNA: TGTGCCAGCAGCTCCTCCCAGGATCGGACCCAGTACTTC.

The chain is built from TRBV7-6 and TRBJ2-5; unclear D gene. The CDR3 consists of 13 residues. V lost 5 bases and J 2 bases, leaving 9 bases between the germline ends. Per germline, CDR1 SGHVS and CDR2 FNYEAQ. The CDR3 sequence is CASSLGDQETQYF. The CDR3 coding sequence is TGTGCCAGCAGCCTGGGCGATCAAGAGACCCAGTACTTC.

Here the CDR3 reads CSVRRSTRAQHF. DNA of the CDR3: TGCAGCGTCCGTCGGTCGACGAGGGCCCAGCATTTT. The rearrangement uses TRBV29-1 and TRBJ1-5; D uncertain. V dropped 6 bases and J dropped 11 bases, with 17 bases sitting between them. The CDR3 spans 12 residues. In germline, CDR1 is SQVTM, CDR2 ANQGSEA.

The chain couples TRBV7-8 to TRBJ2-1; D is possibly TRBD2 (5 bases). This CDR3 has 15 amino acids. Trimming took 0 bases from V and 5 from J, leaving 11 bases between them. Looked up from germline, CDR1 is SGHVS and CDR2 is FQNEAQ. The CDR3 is CASSLAHGLNNEQFF. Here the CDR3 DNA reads TGTGCCAGCAGCTTAGCGCACGGACTCAACAATGAGCAGTTCTTC.

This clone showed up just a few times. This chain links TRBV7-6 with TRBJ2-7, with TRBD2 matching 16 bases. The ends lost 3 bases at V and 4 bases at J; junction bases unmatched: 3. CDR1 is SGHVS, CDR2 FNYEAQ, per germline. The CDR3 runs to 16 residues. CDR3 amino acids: CASSFGTSGRGYEQYF. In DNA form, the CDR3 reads TGTGCCAGCAGCTTTGGGACTAGCGGGAGGGGGTACGAGCAGTACTTC. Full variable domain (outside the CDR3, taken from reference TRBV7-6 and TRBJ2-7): GAGVSQSPRYKVTKRGQDVALRCDPISGHVSLYWYRQALGQGPEFLTYFNYEAQQDKSGLPNDRFSAERPEGSISTLTIQRTEQRDSAMYRCASSFGTSGRGYEQYFGPGTRLTVT.

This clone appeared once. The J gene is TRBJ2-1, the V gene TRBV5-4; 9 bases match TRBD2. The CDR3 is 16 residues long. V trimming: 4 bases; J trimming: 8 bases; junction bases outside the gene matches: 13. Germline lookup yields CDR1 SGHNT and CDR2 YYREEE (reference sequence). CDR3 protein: CASSPTGGGRADEQFF. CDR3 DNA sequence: TGTGCCAGCAGCCCTACGGGCGGCGGGAGGGCGGATGAGCAGTTCTTC.